The present T cell receptor (beta chain) was sequenced within a study of T cell therapy after organ transplantation. Across the whole study: About 80% of the ten patients were clinical responders. A median of 1.92 x 10^8 CMV-specific T cells was infused in 2 to 6 doses.

The protocol was immunoSEQ multiplex PCR, while the TCRdb copy is restricted to in-frame clones and leaves out a portion. This table has over 45,000 clones, roughly 93% appearing once. V lost 5 bases and J lost 1, with 8 bases in between. Germline V lookup: CDR1 MGHRA, CDR2 YSYEKL. CDR3 length: 13 residues. To note about this clone: Its specificity is not known.

This clonotype originated in a human patient who had received a solid organ transplant and had CMV disease. The chain joins TRBV4-1 to TRBJ1-1; D unresolved. This material consisted of CD8+ T cells from blood, taken before autologous CMV-specific T cell therapy. The CDR3 DNA reads TGCGCCAGCAGCGAATTTCAGAACACTGAAGCTTTCTTT. Its translation is CASSEFQNTEAFF.